The rows below give T cell receptor beta chains drawn from one sample of a study of glioma-infiltrating T cells. TCRdb used MiXCR to reprocess the multiplex PCR reads, holding one entry per CDR3 protein. The sample records fewer than 110,000 distinct CDR3 sequences, around 28% being singletons. The sample consisted of glioma tissue, nonneoplastic brain tissue, or PBMCs (not recorded which). Receptor source: a human donor with low-grade glioma or glioblastoma, undergoing nonglioma brain surgery, or in good health (not recorded which). Each CDR3 is given with its conserved first and last residue.

v_call cdr3_aa
TRBV19 CASSIGGTAEGTQYF
TRBV3-1 CASTAAGSSYNEQFF
TRBV12-3/TRBV12-4 CASSDGYTEAFF
TRBV2 CASSGHVGEQFF
TRBV19 CASSRKVEVGQPQHF
TRBV6-1 CASSGIAGEADTQYF
TRBV4-2 CASSQEYAETNTEAFF
TRBV24-1 CATSDPRGGSGTDTQYF
TRBV28 CASSLGIPGELFF
TRBV9 CASSPRDGTPVGGKNIQYF
TRBV27 CASSPGSSSYNEQFF
TRBV6-6 CASSYSRQGNQPQHF
TRBV20-1 CSATSGALGADTQYF
TRBV7-3 CASSQQGGDGELFF
TRBV18 CASSPGHEKLFF
TRBV28 CASTYRSGLKFNSPLHF
TRBV7-9 CASREGQFSGNTIYF
TRBV6-4 CASSDSGPDYEQYF
TRBV6-1 CASTITNEEPQHF
TRBV6-1 CASTSQETQYF
TRBV7-6 CASSPFGGTSEKLFF
TRBV12-3/TRBV12-4 CASSYAGVSTEAFF
TRBV3-1 CASSQEGSYTEAFF
TRBV6-1 CASSPWTVNTEAFF
TRBV5-1 CASSLAAGGGNEQFF
TRBV7-9 CASSFQSEAFF
TRBV18 CASSPNRRTGVGSPLHF
TRBV3-1 CASSLRLGVETKYF
TRBV4-1 CASSQDGGTGVSPLHF
TRBV12-3/TRBV12-4 CASSLGLAAYTDTQYF